Following are 27 T cell receptor beta chains from one sample sequenced in a study of T-cell memory formation after mild COVID-19. Each CDR3 protein gets one entry after TCRdb re-called the 5' RACE reads with MiXCR. The sample consists of hundreds of thousands of distinct CDR3 sequences, 20% to 30% of them appearing once. Specimen: PBMCs or a T cell subset sorted from them (not recorded which). The receptor set was obtained from an adult woman who had mild COVID-19 (a few samples of this study predate the infection). Cell type and time point are not known.

The chain recombines TRBV6-4 with TRBJ2-3, with 8 bases matching TRBD2. V shed 6 bases and J 4 bases; nucleotides not matched to a gene: 9. The CDR3 is made up of 15 amino acids. CDR1 MRHNA and CDR2 SNTAGT come from the germline V gene. CDR3 nucleotide sequence: TGTGCCAGCAGCGTAAGCGGGAGTAAGCCAGATACGCAGTATTTT. Amino acid sequence: CASSVSGSKPDTQYF.

The chain links TRBV7-2 to TRBJ2-3; 12 positions match TRBD2. With V trimmed by 5 bases and J by 6 bases, 9 bases remained unmatched. CDR3 size: 16 residues. CDR1 SGHTA and CDR2 FQGNSA come from the germline V gene. CDR3 in amino acids: CASSPASGRAIDTQYF. The CDR3 bases are TGTGCCAGCAGCCCAGCTAGCGGGAGGGCCATCGATACGCAGTATTTT.

This clonotype came up a few times. This chain joins TRBV23-1 and TRBJ2-1, with a weak D call TRBD1 (6 bases). TRBV23-1 is known as an ORF, though its function is uncertain. The CDR3 runs 14 residues. Trimming shortened V by 5 bases and J by 5 bases, and 13 bases separated the two germline ends. The CDR3 region has the DNA TGCGCCAGCAGTGGGACACCCCGTCACAATGAGCAGTTCTTC. This sequence encodes CASSGTPRHNEQFF.

This clonotype was recorded once. The rearrangement uses TRBV5-1 and TRBJ2-3, with 12 bases that match TRBD1. Trimming at V came to 4 bases and at J to 8 bases, leaving 11 bases not matched to a gene. Looked up from germline, CDR1 is SGHRS and CDR2 is YFSETQ. The CDR3 sequence is 16 residues long. CDR3 protein: CASSPGTGGLEGTQYF. DNA of the CDR3: TGCGCCAGCAGCCCCGGGACAGGGGGCCTCGAAGGTACGCAGTATTTT. The variable domain in full, completed from reference TRBV5-1 and TRBJ2-3, reads KAGVTQTPRYLIKTRGQQVTLSCSPISGHRSVSWYQQTPGQGLQFLFEYFSETQRNKGNFPGRFSGRQFSNSRSEMNVSTLELGDSALYLCASSPGTGGLEGTQYFGPGTRLTVL.

This clonotype has more than one count but fewer than ten. V usage is TRBV27 and J usage is TRBJ2-1; 12 bases fit TRBD2. CDR3 length: 18 amino acids. Germline V gene lookup returns CDR1 MNHEY and CDR2 SMNVEV (reference sequence). The V and J ends lost 4 bases and 3 bases, in that order; junction bases with no gene match: 10. Here the CDR3 reads CASSSFSSGRAVYNEQFF. DNA of the CDR3: TGTGCCAGCAGTTCCTTTTCTAGCGGGAGGGCTGTCTACAATGAGCAGTTCTTC.

The V gene is TRBV12-5, the J gene TRBJ1-1; D is uncertain. The V end lost 3 bases, the J end lost 7 bases, and 9 bases lay between the germline ends. This CDR3 spans 12 amino acids. Looked up from germline, CDR1 is LGHNT and CDR2 is FRNRAP. The CDR3 sequence: CASGFQDGEAFF. CDR3 nucleotides: TGTGCTAGTGGTTTCCAGGACGGTGAAGCTTTCTTT. Full variable domain (remainder filled in from reference TRBV12-5 and TRBJ1-1): DARVTQTPRHKVTEMGQEVTMRCQPILGHNTVFWYRQTMMQGLELLAYFRNRAPLDDSGMPKDRFSAEMPDATLATLKIQPSEPRDSAVYFCASGFQDGEAFFGQGTRLTVV.

The chain has TRBV9 and TRBJ2-1; the match to TRBD2 covers 9 bases. There are 15 residues in the CDR3. With V trimmed by 0 bases and J by 5 bases, 3 bases remained unmatched. The germline V gene encodes CDR1 SGDLS and CDR2 YYNGEE. For the CDR3, the DNA is TGTGCCAGCAGCGTAGAGGGCGGGAGGGACAATGAGCAGTTCTTC. This codes for CASSVEGGRDNEQFF. Variable domain in full (rest from reference TRBV9 and TRBJ2-1): DSGVTQTPKHLITATGQRVTLRCSPRSGDLSVYWYQQSLDQGLQFLIQYYNGEERAKGNILERFSAQQFPDLHSELNLSSLELGDSALYFCASSVEGGRDNEQFFGPGTRLTVL.

This chain joins TRBV11-1 and TRBJ2-5, with 9 bases identical to TRBD2. CDR1 SGHAT and CDR2 FQDESV come from the germline V gene (reference sequence). V dropped 5 bases and J dropped 9; count of bases not matched to a gene: 10. The CDR3 loop spans 14 amino acids. The chain's CDR3 is CASSRLADLGAQYF. The CDR3, as DNA: TGTGCCAGCAGCCGACTAGCGGACCTGGGGGCCCAGTACTTC. The whole variable domain, filled in from reference TRBV11-1 and TRBJ2-5, reads EAEVAQSPRYKITEKSQAVAFWCDPISGHATLYWYRQILGQGPELLVQFQDESVVDDSQLPKDRFSAERLKGVDSTLKIQPAELGDSAMYLCASSRLADLGAQYFGPGTRLLVL.

This clonotype showed up just a few times. The chain has TRBV25-1 and TRBJ2-7; tentatively, D is TRBD2 (6 bases). The CDR3 covers 16 residues. The V gene's germline CDR1 is MGHDK and CDR2 SYGVNS. Trimming cost V 2 bases and J 0 bases, with 14 bases left between them. The CDR3 sequence: CASSERGTSRSYEQYF. DNA of the CDR3: TGTGCCAGCAGTGAACGCGGGACTTCACGCTCCTACGAGCAGTACTTC.

The gene calls are TRBV2 and TRBJ1-6, with D hard to call. V lost 6 bases and J 7 bases, leaving 19 bases between the germline ends. The CDR3 is 16 residues long. Germline CDR1 and CDR2: SNHLY and FYNNEI. As DNA, the CDR3 is TGTGCCAGCAGCGCAAGCAGCACCCGCCGGAATTCACCCCTCCACTTT. It translates to CASSASSTRRNSPLHF.

This clonotype has just a few counts. One end of the junction is discordant with germline, which a read error may explain. The V and J genes are TRBV7-9 and TRBJ2-7, with 8 bases aligning to TRBD2. This CDR3 comprises 15 residues. The V gene's germline CDR1 is SEHNR and CDR2 FQNEAQ (reference sequence). CDR3: CASSLGAGGLTPSDF. The CDR3 DNA follows: TGTGCCAGCAGCTTAGGGGCGGGGGGTCTGACACCCTCCGACTTC.

This clonotype was counted many times. The chain recombines TRBV12-3 or TRBV12-4 with TRBJ2-5; possible D gene TRBD1, 6 bases. The germline V and J ends were trimmed by 7 bases and 3 bases, with 21 bases remaining between them. This CDR3 has 16 residues. This chain's CDR3 is CASTPVEQGGKETQYF. In nucleotides, the CDR3 is TGTGCCAGCACCCCTGTCGAACAGGGCGGCAAAGAGACCCAGTACTTC.

This clonotype was counted many times. The V gene is TRBV3-1, the J gene TRBJ2-2; D ambiguous. Between the trimmed V and J ends, which lost 0 bases and 1 base, there was a span of 9 bases. Germline V lookup: CDR1 LGHDT, CDR2 YNNKEL (reference sequence). The CDR3 loop spans 16 amino acids. CDR3 loop: CASSQELRRNTGELFF. DNA of the CDR3: TGTGCCAGCAGCCAAGAGTTAAGGCGGAACACCGGGGAGCTGTTTTTT.

This clonotype was picked up a small number of times. This chain joins TRBV7-3 and TRBJ2-5; D might be TRBD2 (5 bases). The V end was cut by 4 bases, the J end by 2 bases, with 14 bases between. The length of the CDR3 is 15 residues. CDR1 is SGHTA, CDR2 FQGTGA, per germline. CDR3 bases: TGTGCCAGCAGCTCCTCCGGGAACCCGCAAGAGACCCAGTACTTC. Amino acids: CASSSSGNPQETQYF.

This clonotype has a handful of counts. CDR3 in amino acids: CASSLGTGNVNEQFF. The CDR3 bases are TGCGCCAGCAGCTTGGGGACAGGAAATGTCAATGAGCAGTTCTTC. The rearrangement joins TRBV5-1 to TRBJ2-1; 7 nucleotides match TRBD1. CDR3 length: 15 amino acids. Trimming took 0 bases from V and 6 from J; bases not matched to a gene: 6. Germline values: CDR1 SGHRS, CDR2 YFSETQ. Together with reference TRBV5-1 and TRBJ2-1, the CDR3 gives the full variable domain: KAGVTQTPRYLIKTRGQQVTLSCSPISGHRSVSWYQQTPGQGLQFLFEYFSETQRNKGNFPGRFSGRQFSNSRSEMNVSTLELGDSALYLCASSLGTGNVNEQFFGPGTRLTVL.

The rearrangement uses TRBV10-3 and TRBJ2-7; D is unresolved. CDR3 length: 12 amino acids. V was trimmed by 4 bases and J by 3 bases, leaving 7 bases between them. Germline V gives CDR1 ENHRY, CDR2 SYGVKD. In nucleotides, the CDR3 is TGTGCCATCAGTGGATCAGGCTACGAGCAGTACTTC. It yields the protein CAISGSGYEQYF.

This clonotype was seen more than once but under ten times. The chain recombines TRBV18 with TRBJ2-3; D gene ambiguous. V was clipped by 3 bases and J by 5 bases, with 9 bases between them. Germline V CDR1 and CDR2: KGHSH, LQKENI. The CDR3 contains 13 residues. The CDR3 sequence is CASSPGWKDTQYF. The DNA for the CDR3 is TGTGCCAGCTCACCGGGGTGGAAAGATACGCAGTATTTT.

The rearrangement joins TRBV10-3 to TRBJ2-7, with D perhaps matching TRBD1 (6 bases). There are 17 residues in the CDR3. Germline loops: CDR1 ENHRY, CDR2 SYGVKD. V dropped 3 bases and J dropped 0 bases, with 18 bases sitting between them. The CDR3, as DNA: TGTGCCATCAGTGACTGGACCGGGACAACCAGCTCCTACGAGCAGTACTTC. Translated, it gives CAISDWTGTTSSYEQYF.

The chain carries TRBV27 and TRBJ2-7; TRBD2 might be the D (6 bases). The CDR3 is made up of 17 amino acids. Germline V gene data show CDR1 as MNHEY and CDR2 as SMNVEV (reference sequence). V gave up 1 base and J gave up 5 bases, with 21 bases separating them. The CDR3 sequence: CASSLLWVTGDPNEQYF. DNA of the CDR3: TGTGCCAGCAGTTTATTGTGGGTCACGGGAGATCCCAACGAGCAGTACTTC.

This clonotype has a count of ten or more. The V call is TRBV5-1, the J call TRBJ2-7, with 10 nucleotides matching TRBD1. The CDR3 has 15 amino acids. Trimming removed 4 bases from V and 2 bases from J; junction bases left unmatched: 6. Germline lookup yields CDR1 SGHRS and CDR2 YFSETQ. The CDR3 coding sequence is TGCGCCAGCAGCCCGAGACAGGGGGCAGCCTACGAGCAGTACTTC. This codes for CASSPRQGAAYEQYF.

This clonotype was observed a handful of times. The chain uses TRBV12-3 or TRBV12-4 and TRBJ2-7; 12 nucleotides agree with TRBD2. CDR3 length equals 14 residues. J lost 7 bases, V lost 5 bases, and 6 bases had no gene match. This CDR3 reads CASSLTSGSMEQYF. CDR3 sequence (DNA): TGTGCCAGCAGTCTGACTAGCGGGAGCATGGAGCAGTACTTC.

This clonotype showed up just a few times. The chain combines TRBV20-1 with TRBJ2-7, with TRBD1 identical over 7 bases. Germline CDR1 and CDR2: DFQATT and SNEGSKA (reference sequence). The J segment lost 6 bases and the V segment lost 0 bases, leaving 5 bases of the junction unmatched. The CDR3 has 13 amino acids. CDR3 amino acids: CSARDPTGPEQYF. The CDR3 nucleotides read TGCAGTGCTAGAGACCCGACAGGGCCCGAGCAGTACTTC.

The chain uses TRBV7-2 and TRBJ2-2, with D perhaps matching TRBD2 (5 bases). The V gene lost 2 bases and the J gene lost 7 bases, with 14 bases spanning the gap. CDR1 and CDR2 (germline): SGHTA, FQGNSA. CDR3 length equals 15 residues. The CDR3 sequence: CASSLFGQAGGELFF. The CDR3 region has the DNA TGTGCCAGCAGCTTATTTGGGCAGGCGGGCGGGGAGCTGTTTTTT.

This clonotype was seen more than once but under ten times. The chain combines TRBV7-3 with TRBJ2-7, with D uncertain. CDR3 length: 15 residues. Germline loops: CDR1 SGHTA, CDR2 FQGTGA. Trimming took 0 bases from V and 5 from J, leaving 14 bases between them. The CDR3 region has the DNA TGTGCCAGCAGCTTAACCGGCATCGGTGGGGACGAGCAGTACTTC. Translation gives CASSLTGIGGDEQYF.

The chain employs TRBV4-1 and TRBJ1-1; D is unresolved. The ends were cut back, 0 bases at V and 7 bases at J, with 12 bases in the middle. The germline CDR1 and CDR2 sequences are MGHRA and YSYEKL. The CDR3 length is 14 residues. CDR3 amino acids: CASSQDPGPLEAFF. The CDR3 DNA follows: TGCGCCAGCAGCCAAGACCCGGGCCCCCTTGAAGCTTTCTTT.

The chain has TRBV12-3 or TRBV12-4 and TRBJ1-1; no definite D call. The CDR3 runs to 13 residues. The V and J ends lost 6 bases and 5 bases respectively, with 13 bases between them. This chain's CDR3 is CASRAWEVTEAFF. The DNA for the CDR3 is TGTGCCAGCAGGGCATGGGAGGTAACTGAAGCTTTCTTT.

This clonotype was counted at least ten times. This sequence joins TRBV7-6 and TRBJ2-3, with TRBD2 matching over 7 bases. Trimming cost V 5 bases and J 0 bases; bases outside gene matches: 8. Germline CDR1 SGHVS, CDR2 FNYEAQ. The CDR3 covers 16 residues. The CDR3 reads CASSLIAGPSTDTQYF. Here the CDR3 DNA reads TGTGCCAGCAGCCTAATAGCGGGTCCTAGCACAGATACGCAGTATTTT.